The T cell receptor (beta chain) described here comes from a study of T cells after yellow fever vaccination. The germline gives CDR1 SEHNR, CDR2 FQNEAQ (reference sequence). This CDR3 has 13 residues. Trimming stripped 1 base from V and 7 bases from J, with 8 bases between. This clonotype was seen more than once but under ten times. 5'RACE template switching produced TCR cDNA carrying a universal primer site and UMIs. TCRdb processed the 5' RACE reads anew with MiXCR; each CDR3 protein has one entry. The sample yields about 74,000 distinct CDR3 sequences, around 6.5% seen once. The chain recombines TRBV7-9 with TRBJ2-1, with D perhaps assigned TRBD1 or TRBD2 (5 bases each). This sequence was found in a man younger than 35 who received the YFV17D yellow fever vaccine. The sample was CD8+ T cells sorted from PBMCs, taken about 5 days after the first yellow fever vaccination. CDR3 in DNA: TGTGCCAGCAGCTTAGTGGGGGTGAATGAGCAGTTCTTC. Its translation is CASSLVGVNEQFF.